The T cell receptor (beta chain) under discussion was sequenced for a study of T-cell memory formation after mild COVID-19. From the 5' RACE reads, TCRdb called clonotypes with MiXCR, one entry per CDR3 protein. The repertoire includes around 470,000 distinct CDR3 sequences, roughly 20% of them detected once, and 7.5% to 9.5% sits in the top ten. This clonotype was observed a handful of times. Its matching antigen is unknown. The V and J ends lost 0 bases and 4 bases respectively, with 7 bases between them. This CDR3 spans 13 amino acids. In germline, CDR1 is SGHRS, CDR2 YFSETQ. General observations from the study: Confirmation of SARS-CoV-2 specificity was lacking for second-wave clones peaking day 37.

The receptor's source is an adult woman who had mild COVID-19 (a few samples of this study predate the infection). Cell type and time point are not known. This chain connects TRBV5-1 to TRBJ1-1; D unresolved. The sample consisted of PBMCs or a T cell subset sorted from them (not recorded which). This CDR3 is CASSLAQFTEAFF. The CDR3 coding sequence is TGCGCCAGCAGCTTGGCACAGTTCACTGAAGCTTTCTTT.